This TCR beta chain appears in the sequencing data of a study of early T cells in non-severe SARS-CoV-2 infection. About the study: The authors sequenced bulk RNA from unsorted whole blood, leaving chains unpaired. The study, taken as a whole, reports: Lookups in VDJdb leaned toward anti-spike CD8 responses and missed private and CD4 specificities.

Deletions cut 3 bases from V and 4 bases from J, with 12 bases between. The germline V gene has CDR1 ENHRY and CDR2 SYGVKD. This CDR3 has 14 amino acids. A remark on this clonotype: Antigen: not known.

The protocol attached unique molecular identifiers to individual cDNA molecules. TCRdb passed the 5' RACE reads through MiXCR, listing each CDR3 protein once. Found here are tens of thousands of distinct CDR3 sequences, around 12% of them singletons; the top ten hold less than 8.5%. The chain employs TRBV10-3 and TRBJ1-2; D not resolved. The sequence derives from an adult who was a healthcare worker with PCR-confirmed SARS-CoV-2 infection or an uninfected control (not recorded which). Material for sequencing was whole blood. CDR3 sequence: CAISETTGFYGYTF. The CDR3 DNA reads TGTGCCATCAGTGAAACGACTGGCTTCTATGGCTACACCTTC.